This TCR beta chain derives from a study of shared clonotypes between healthy human individuals. On the study more broadly: CD4 naive cells filled three plates per donor, CD4 memory three, CD8 naive two and CD8 memory one.

To note about this clone: As yet, its antigen is unknown.

The table came from immunoSEQ multiplex PCR; TCRdb's copy has only in-frame clones and leaves some out. The table lists about 2.4 million clones, 80% to 95% of them singletons. Study-wide points: Depth of sequencing was expected to influence donor clonotype sharing. Estimated richness values were generally larger in naive subsets than in memory subsets.

The CDR3 totals 14 residues. The germline V gene has CDR1 GTSNPN and CDR2 SVGIG (reference sequence). V gave up 0 bases and J gave up 6 bases, with 11 bases separating them. Input material: naive CD4+ T cells from PBMCs. Described subset: CD45RA+ positively selected. This receptor was identified in a man younger than 35 in good health. Some clones in this sample may be carry-over from other donors' samples. V and J are TRBV30 and TRBJ1-4; maybe TRBD1 (6 bases). The CDR3 nucleotides read TGTGCCTGGAGTGTGACAGGAGGGGATGAAAAACTGTTTTTT. Its protein product is CAWSVTGGDEKLFF.